This TCR beta chain was profiled in a study of blood T cell repertoires in COVID-19. Study details: From the United States, Italy and Spain came samples of acute and convalescent COVID-19. Nucleic acid was either cDNA or gDNA, and it came from T cells, B-cell-depleted T cells, or PBMCs.

This clone appeared a single time. The CDR3 covers 15 residues. V lost 6 bases and J 2 bases, leaving 17 bases between the germline ends. The germline CDR1 and CDR2 sequences are MDHEN and SYDVKM. The protocol was immunoSEQ multiplex PCR, while the TCRdb copy is restricted to in-frame clones and leaves out a portion. The table lists 100,000 to 150,000 clones, 70% to 75% of them singletons. This sequence originates from a man older than 75 with COVID-19, enrolled during active disease. V and J are TRBV28 and TRBJ2-7; D may be TRBD1 (6 bases). The specimen sequenced was peripheral blood. CDR3 residues: CASRQDPTGTYEQYF. In DNA form, the CDR3 reads TGTGCCAGCAGACAAGATCCGACAGGTACCTACGAGCAGTACTTC.